This T cell receptor beta chain is drawn from a study of T cell repertoires in cytomegalovirus infection. Study-wide context: Signatures in public TCR beta sequences pointed to both CMV infection and matching HLA type.

Remarks on this clonotype: The antigen is not known. Possible read error: a much larger clone is one base away.

TCRdb re-analysed the reads in MiXCR, keeping a single row per CDR3 protein. The sample contains about 220,000 distinct CDR3 sequences, less than 50% of which appear only once. Germline CDR1 SEHNR, CDR2 FQNEAQ (reference sequence). V lost 4 bases to trimming and J lost 4 bases; unmatched junction nucleotides: 6. The CDR3 extends over 14 amino acids. This sequence joins TRBV7-9 and TRBJ2-5; 7 bases match TRBD1. The sample here was CD8+ T cells from cultured PBMCs, taken from culture after CMV antigen stimulation. The sequence came from a human donor in good health (CMV status not recorded). Some clones in this sample may be carry-over from other donors' samples. CDR3 sequence: CASSSDRVRETQYF. The CDR3 bases are TGTGCCAGCAGCTCCGACAGGGTGCGAGAGACCCAGTACTTC.